The present T cell receptor beta chain was sequenced within a study of Graves' ophthalmopathy and Graves' hyperthyroidism. Study-level results: This model predicted ophthalmopathy progression (sensitivity roughly 64%, specificity about 72%). Blood samples also showed most expanded thyroid clonotypes exceeding 0.001 frequency.

This clonotype was seen more than once but under ten times. Its antigen remains unidentified. V gave up 6 bases and J gave up 4 bases; unmatched junction bases: 18. CDR3 length: 18 residues. Germline V gene lookup returns CDR1 MDHEN and CDR2 SYDVKM. Beta-chain TCR CDR3 regions were amplified from RNA transcripts. HTBI primers served in a first-round RT-PCR, which a second-round multiplex PCR followed. TCRdb re-called the multiplex PCR reads through MiXCR, storing one row per CDR3 protein. The sample includes 500,000 to 700,000 distinct CDR3 sequences, about a fifth seen only once; the top ten take roughly 6.9%. Stable hyperthyroidism meant no ophthalmopathy within 18 months of follow-up.

This clonotype originated in a woman younger than 30 with stable Graves' hyperthyroidism. Some clones in this sample may be carry-over from other donors' samples. The sample consisted of peripheral blood. The V call is TRBV28, the J call TRBJ1-1, with 9 bases identical to TRBD1. The CDR3 is CASSLEGGQGSWGTEAFF. The CDR3 coding sequence is TGTGCCAGCAGCTTGGAGGGTGGACAGGGGAGCTGGGGCACTGAAGCTTTCTTT.